Listed below are T cell receptor beta chains from one sample, sequenced in a study of T cell responses to AZD1222 COVID-19 vaccine. Here immunoSEQ multiplex PCR was the method, and the copy in TCRdb shows in-frame clones only, minus some. Found here are roughly 69,000 clones, about 80% of them singletons; the top ten hold about 14%. Sequencing was performed on peripheral blood, taken 28 days after the second AZD1222 dose. The receptors derive from an adult who received the AZD1222 COVID-19 vaccine. Both conserved end residues are part of each CDR3. Fields, in order: clone size, D gene, V gene, J gene, CDR3 DNA, CDR3 protein. D genes are given only for firm matches. The size of a clone is reported for some rows only, either as once, few or many, or as a class for expanded clones.

abundance: -; d_gene: TRBD2; v_gene: TRBV6-2/TRBV6-3; j_gene: TRBJ2-1; CDR3nt: TGTGCCAGCAGCACAGCGGGGGGGAACAATGAGCAGTTCTTC; CDR3aa: CASSTAGGNNEQFF
abundance: -; d_gene: -; v_gene: TRBV5-5; j_gene: TRBJ1-6; CDR3nt: TGTGCCAGCAGCACGAGCAGGGCCTATAATTCACCCCTCCACTTT; CDR3aa: CASSTSRAYNSPLHF
abundance: -; d_gene: -; v_gene: TRBV7-4; j_gene: TRBJ2-7; CDR3nt: TGTGCCAGCAGCTTAGGTGGGGTTGGGGGGCAGTACTTC; CDR3aa: CASSLGGVGGQYF
abundance: -; d_gene: -; v_gene: TRBV10-3; j_gene: TRBJ1-1; CDR3nt: TGTGCCATCAGGCGGGGGGCCCGGACTGAAGCTTTCTTT; CDR3aa: CAIRRGARTEAFF
abundance: -; d_gene: -; v_gene: TRBV7-6; j_gene: TRBJ2-7; CDR3nt: TGTGCCAGCGGCCCCGGAAGCTACGAGCAGTACTTC; CDR3aa: CASGPGSYEQYF
abundance: -; d_gene: -; v_gene: TRBV27; j_gene: TRBJ1-4; CDR3nt: TGTGCCAGCAGTTTCGGTCAGGATAATGAAAAACTGTTTTTT; CDR3aa: CASSFGQDNEKLFF
abundance: -; d_gene: -; v_gene: TRBV2; j_gene: TRBJ1-5; CDR3nt: TGTGCCAGCAGTGAGGCGGGGACGCCCGAAGCCCAGCATTTT; CDR3aa: CASSEAGTPEAQHF
abundance: -; d_gene: TRBD1; v_gene: TRBV4-3; j_gene: TRBJ1-4; CDR3nt: TGCGCCAGCAGCCAAGAAACAGGGGGTGAAAAACTGTTTTTT; CDR3aa: CASSQETGGEKLFF
abundance: many; d_gene: TRBD2; v_gene: TRBV9; j_gene: TRBJ2-3; CDR3nt: TGTGCCAGCAGCGTCCGGACTAGCGGGGGGACAGATACGCAGTATTTT; CDR3aa: CASSVRTSGGTDTQYF
abundance: -; d_gene: -; v_gene: TRBV28; j_gene: TRBJ2-7; CDR3nt: TGTGCCAGCAGTTTATTGGGTGGGACAAGCTCCTACGAGCAGTACTTC; CDR3aa: CASSLLGGTSSYEQYF
abundance: -; d_gene: -; v_gene: TRBV30; j_gene: TRBJ1-6; CDR3nt: TGTGCCTGGAGCGCAACAGACAGCAGCTATAATTCACCCCTCCACTTT; CDR3aa: CAWSATDSSYNSPLHF
abundance: -; d_gene: TRBD2; v_gene: TRBV7-3; j_gene: TRBJ2-1; CDR3nt: TGTGCCAGCAGCTTAAGCGGGGGGTACAATGAGCAGTTCTTC; CDR3aa: CASSLSGGYNEQFF
abundance: few; d_gene: -; v_gene: TRBV27; j_gene: TRBJ1-4; CDR3nt: TGTGCCAGCATCTCAAATGGAGGACCTAATGAAAAACTGTTTTTT; CDR3aa: CASISNGGPNEKLFF
abundance: -; d_gene: TRBD1; v_gene: TRBV5-1; j_gene: TRBJ1-2; CDR3nt: TGCGCCAGCAGCTTTGGGGGACAGGCTGGCTACACCTTC; CDR3aa: CASSFGGQAGYTF
abundance: -; d_gene: -; v_gene: TRBV18; j_gene: TRBJ1-5; CDR3nt: TGTGCCAGCTCACCACCGAGCAATCAGCCCCAGCATTTT; CDR3aa: CASSPPSNQPQHF
abundance: -; d_gene: -; v_gene: TRBV5-1; j_gene: TRBJ2-7; CDR3nt: TGCGCCAGCAGAGGCCAGGGATACTCCTACGAGCAGTACTTC; CDR3aa: CASRGQGYSYEQYF
abundance: -; d_gene: TRBD2; v_gene: TRBV5-1; j_gene: TRBJ2-2; CDR3nt: TGCGCCAGCAGCCCGAGCGGGGGGGCCTCGACGAACACCGGGGAGCTGTTTTTT; CDR3aa: CASSPSGGASTNTGELFF
abundance: -; d_gene: -; v_gene: TRBV3-1/TRBV3-2; j_gene: TRBJ1-4; CDR3nt: TGTGCCAGCAGAGCCAATGGCGGGGGTGAAAAACTGTTTTTT; CDR3aa: CASRANGGGEKLFF
abundance: -; d_gene: TRBD2; v_gene: TRBV7-9; j_gene: TRBJ2-7; CDR3nt: TGTGCCAGCACAGCGGGGGGTCCCTACGAGCAGTACTTC; CDR3aa: CASTAGGPYEQYF
abundance: once; d_gene: TRBD1; v_gene: TRBV5-6; j_gene: TRBJ2-5; CDR3nt: TGTGCCAGCAGCTTCGCCTGGACAGGAAACCAAGAGACCCAGTACTTC; CDR3aa: CASSFAWTGNQETQYF
abundance: -; d_gene: -; v_gene: TRBV4-1; j_gene: TRBJ1-2; CDR3nt: TGCGCCAGCGGATTGCCGGGGGGATATGGCTACACCTTC; CDR3aa: CASGLPGGYGYTF
abundance: -; d_gene: -; v_gene: TRBV30; j_gene: TRBJ1-2; CDR3nt: TGTGCCTGGAGTAGACCTGGGAGCTATGGCTACACCTTC; CDR3aa: CAWSRPGSYGYTF
abundance: -; d_gene: -; v_gene: TRBV25-1; j_gene: TRBJ2-7; CDR3nt: TGTGCCAGCAGGGGGGACCGGGACACCCCCTACGAGCAGTACTTC; CDR3aa: CASRGDRDTPYEQYF
abundance: -; d_gene: TRBD1; v_gene: TRBV5-6; j_gene: TRBJ1-1; CDR3nt: TGTGCCAGCAGCACCGGGACAGGGGTACGGAACACTGAAGCTTTCTTT; CDR3aa: CASSTGTGVRNTEAFF
abundance: -; d_gene: -; v_gene: TRBV7-2; j_gene: TRBJ1-5; CDR3nt: TGTGCCAGCAGCTTGATGGACGGCAGCAATCAGCCCCAGCATTTT; CDR3aa: CASSLMDGSNQPQHF
abundance: -; d_gene: -; v_gene: TRBV29-1; j_gene: TRBJ2-5; CDR3nt: TGCAGCGCATCATGGGGCGTAGGGACGAAAAAGTCGGAGACCCAGTACTTC; CDR3aa: CSASWGVGTKKSETQYF
abundance: once; d_gene: -; v_gene: TRBV29-1; j_gene: TRBJ1-2; CDR3nt: TGCAGCGTTGATCGGGGACGAGGCTATGGCTACACCTTC; CDR3aa: CSVDRGRGYGYTF
abundance: once; d_gene: -; v_gene: TRBV11-3; j_gene: TRBJ2-1; CDR3nt: TGTGCCAGCAGCTTTGGCAAAATGGGCAATGAGCAGTTCTTC; CDR3aa: CASSFGKMGNEQFF
abundance: -; d_gene: -; v_gene: TRBV7-8; j_gene: TRBJ1-2; CDR3nt: TGTGCCAGCAGCTCAACAGGGAACTACTATGGCTACACCTTC; CDR3aa: CASSSTGNYYGYTF
abundance: -; d_gene: -; v_gene: TRBV2; j_gene: TRBJ2-2; CDR3nt: TGTGCCAGCAGTTCCGGGACAACCAACACCGGGGAGCTGTTTTTT; CDR3aa: CASSSGTTNTGELFF
abundance: -; d_gene: -; v_gene: TRBV7-6; j_gene: TRBJ1-4; CDR3nt: TGTGCCAGCAGCTTAGCGCGGGTCGGGGCCGGCGAAAAACTGTTTTTT; CDR3aa: CASSLARVGAGEKLFF
abundance: medium-sized; d_gene: -; v_gene: TRBV20-1; j_gene: TRBJ2-7; CDR3nt: TGCAGTGCTAGTTCCCAGGGAGCTTACTTCGAGCAGTACTTC; CDR3aa: CSASSQGAYFEQYF
abundance: -; d_gene: -; v_gene: TRBV18; j_gene: TRBJ2-5; CDR3nt: TGTGCCAGCTCACCGTTCGAGAACAGGGTGAGCAAGGAGACCCAGTACTTC; CDR3aa: CASSPFENRVSKETQYF
abundance: -; d_gene: -; v_gene: TRBV6-4; j_gene: TRBJ2-7; CDR3nt: TGTGCCAGCAGTGGGCGAATTCCCCACGAGCAGTACTTC; CDR3aa: CASSGRIPHEQYF
abundance: -; d_gene: TRBD1; v_gene: TRBV18; j_gene: TRBJ2-7; CDR3nt: TGTGCCAGCTCACCGGCGGCAGGGGGTGGCTACGAGCAGTACTTC; CDR3aa: CASSPAAGGGYEQYF
abundance: -; d_gene: -; v_gene: TRBV27; j_gene: TRBJ1-5; CDR3nt: TGTGCCAGCAGTTTATGGGGCCAGCCCCAGCATTTT; CDR3aa: CASSLWGQPQHF
abundance: few; d_gene: TRBD1; v_gene: TRBV5-1; j_gene: TRBJ1-6; CDR3nt: TGCGCCAGCAGCCCGGGACCGGGACAGGGAAATTCACCCCTCCACTTT; CDR3aa: CASSPGPGQGNSPLHF
abundance: -; d_gene: -; v_gene: TRBV2; j_gene: TRBJ2-1; CDR3nt: TGTGCCAGCAGGGACTTCGGCAGGGGTAATGAGCAGTTCTTC; CDR3aa: CASRDFGRGNEQFF
abundance: -; d_gene: TRBD1; v_gene: TRBV7-9; j_gene: TRBJ1-4; CDR3nt: TGTGCCAGCAGCCCTACGACAGGGGGATTTGAAAAACTGTTTTTT; CDR3aa: CASSPTTGGFEKLFF
abundance: -; d_gene: TRBD1; v_gene: TRBV6-5; j_gene: TRBJ1-6; CDR3nt: TGTGCATCAGTGGGACAGAGCTCCTATAATTCACCCCTCCACTTT; CDR3aa: CASVGQSSYNSPLHF
abundance: -; d_gene: -; v_gene: TRBV5-4; j_gene: TRBJ1-4; CDR3nt: TGTGCCAGCAGCGGCGGGGCTAAAGGGGACTTTGCAACTAATGAAAAACTGTTTTTT; CDR3aa: CASSGGAKGDFATNEKLFF
abundance: -; d_gene: TRBD1; v_gene: TRBV9; j_gene: TRBJ1-3; CDR3nt: TGTGCCAGCAGCGTAGTAGGACAGGGACGAAACACCATATATTTT; CDR3aa: CASSVVGQGRNTIYF
abundance: -; d_gene: -; v_gene: TRBV2; j_gene: TRBJ2-3; CDR3nt: TGTGCCAGCAGTGAATTGGGGTCAAAGTCCTCAGATACGCAGTATTTT; CDR3aa: CASSELGSKSSDTQYF
abundance: -; d_gene: TRBD1; v_gene: TRBV12-3/TRBV12-4; j_gene: TRBJ2-7; CDR3nt: TGTGCCAGCAGTGGGACAGGTCTTAACGAGCAGTACTTC; CDR3aa: CASSGTGLNEQYF
abundance: -; d_gene: -; v_gene: TRBV2; j_gene: TRBJ1-2; CDR3nt: TGTGCCAGCAGTGAATATCCGTCCAATTTGTACACCTTC; CDR3aa: CASSEYPSNLYTF
abundance: once; d_gene: -; v_gene: TRBV30; j_gene: TRBJ1-1; CDR3nt: TGTGCCTGGAGTGTAAAGGGCCTATCGAACACTGAAGCTTTCTTT; CDR3aa: CAWSVKGLSNTEAFF
abundance: -; d_gene: -; v_gene: TRBV18; j_gene: TRBJ2-7; CDR3nt: TGTGCCAGCTCACTCAGGGAAGGCGAGCAGTACTTC; CDR3aa: CASSLREGEQYF
abundance: -; d_gene: -; v_gene: TRBV6-5; j_gene: TRBJ1-1; CDR3nt: TGTGCCAGCAGGCGGGCCTTTGAAGCTTTCTTT; CDR3aa: CASRRAFEAFF
abundance: few; d_gene: -; v_gene: TRBV5-4; j_gene: TRBJ2-2; CDR3nt: TGTGCCAGCAGAATGTCAGACGGGGAGCTGTTTTTT; CDR3aa: CASRMSDGELFF
abundance: -; d_gene: TRBD1; v_gene: TRBV5-4; j_gene: TRBJ2-2; CDR3nt: TGTGCCAGCAGCCGGCCCGACAGGGGTAACACCGGGGAGCTGTTTTTT; CDR3aa: CASSRPDRGNTGELFF
abundance: -; d_gene: -; v_gene: TRBV30; j_gene: TRBJ2-7; CDR3nt: TGTGCCTGGAGTCCAAAGACAGGGAGACTAGCGATCAACTACGAGCAGTACTTC; CDR3aa: CAWSPKTGRLAINYEQYF